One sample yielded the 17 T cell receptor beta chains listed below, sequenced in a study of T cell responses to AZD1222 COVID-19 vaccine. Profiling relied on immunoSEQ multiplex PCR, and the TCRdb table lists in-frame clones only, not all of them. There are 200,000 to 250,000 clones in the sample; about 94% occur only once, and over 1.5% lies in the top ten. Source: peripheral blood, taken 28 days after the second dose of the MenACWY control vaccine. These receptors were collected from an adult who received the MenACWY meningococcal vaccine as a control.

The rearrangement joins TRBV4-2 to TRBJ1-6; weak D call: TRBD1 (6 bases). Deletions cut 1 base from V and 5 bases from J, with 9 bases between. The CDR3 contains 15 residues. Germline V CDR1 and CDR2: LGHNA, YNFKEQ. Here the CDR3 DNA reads TGTGCCAGCAGCCAAGTTAGACAGGATAATTCACCCCTCCACTTT. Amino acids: CASSQVRQDNSPLHF.

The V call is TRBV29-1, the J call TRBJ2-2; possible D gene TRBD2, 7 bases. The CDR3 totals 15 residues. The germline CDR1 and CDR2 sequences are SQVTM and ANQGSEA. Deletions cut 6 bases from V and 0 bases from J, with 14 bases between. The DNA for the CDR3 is TGCAGCGTGCCAAGGGGGGGCACGAACACCGGGGAGCTGTTTTTT. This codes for CSVPRGGTNTGELFF.

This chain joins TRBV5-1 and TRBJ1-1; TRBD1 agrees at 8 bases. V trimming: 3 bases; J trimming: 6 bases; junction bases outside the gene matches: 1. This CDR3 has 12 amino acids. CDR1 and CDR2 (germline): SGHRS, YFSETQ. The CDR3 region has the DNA TGCGCCAGCAGCTGGGACAGGTCTGAAGCTTTCTTT. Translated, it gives CASSWDRSEAFF.

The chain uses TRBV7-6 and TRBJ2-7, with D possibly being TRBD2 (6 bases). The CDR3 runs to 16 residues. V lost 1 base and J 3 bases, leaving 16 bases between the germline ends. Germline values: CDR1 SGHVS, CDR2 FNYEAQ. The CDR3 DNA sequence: TGTGCCAGCAGCTTAGGGGATCGGGAGTTTAACTACGAGCAGTACTTC. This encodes CASSLGDREFNYEQYF.

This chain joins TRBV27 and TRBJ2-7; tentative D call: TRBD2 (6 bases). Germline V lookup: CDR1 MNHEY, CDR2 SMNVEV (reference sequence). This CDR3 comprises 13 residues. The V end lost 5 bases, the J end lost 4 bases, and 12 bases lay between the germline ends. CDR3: CASSIRTTYEQYF. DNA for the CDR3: TGTGCCAGCAGTATAAGGACTACATACGAGCAGTACTTC.

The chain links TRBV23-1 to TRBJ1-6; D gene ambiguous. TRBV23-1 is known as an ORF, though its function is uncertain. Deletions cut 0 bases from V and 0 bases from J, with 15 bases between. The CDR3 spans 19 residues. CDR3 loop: CASSQSSLYQNSYNSPLHF. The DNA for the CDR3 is TGCGCCAGCAGTCAATCGTCACTGTACCAAAACTCCTATAATTCACCCCTCCACTTT.

The CDR3 reads CASSEAVGASNTEAFF. The CDR3 region has the DNA TGTGCCAGCAGTGAAGCGGTGGGGGCTTCGAACACTGAAGCTTTCTTT. This rearrangement joins TRBV2 to TRBJ1-1; tentative D call: TRBD1 (6 bases). Germline values: CDR1 SNHLY, CDR2 FYNNEI. V lost 0 bases to trimming and J lost 1 base, with 12 bases between them. The CDR3 covers 16 residues.

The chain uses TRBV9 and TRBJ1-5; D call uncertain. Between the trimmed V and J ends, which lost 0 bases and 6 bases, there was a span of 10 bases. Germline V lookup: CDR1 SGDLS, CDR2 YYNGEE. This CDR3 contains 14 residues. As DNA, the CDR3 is TGTGCCAGCAGCGTAGGGGGTTTCGGTCAGCCCCAGCATTTT. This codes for CASSVGGFGQPQHF.

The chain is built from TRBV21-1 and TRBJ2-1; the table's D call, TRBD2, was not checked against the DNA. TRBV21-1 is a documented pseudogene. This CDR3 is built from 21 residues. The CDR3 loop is CASSKAPLLPRSAPTYNEQFF. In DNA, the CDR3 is TGTGCCAGCAGCAAAGCCCCATTGCTCCCGAGGTCGGCCCCAACCTACAATGAGCAGTTCTTC.

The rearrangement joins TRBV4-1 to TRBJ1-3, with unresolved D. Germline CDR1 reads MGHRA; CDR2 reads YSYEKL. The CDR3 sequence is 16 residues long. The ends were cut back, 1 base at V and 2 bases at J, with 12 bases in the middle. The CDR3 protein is CASSQGLGQTGNTIYF. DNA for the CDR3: TGCGCCAGCAGCCAAGGGCTGGGTCAGACTGGAAACACCATATATTTT.

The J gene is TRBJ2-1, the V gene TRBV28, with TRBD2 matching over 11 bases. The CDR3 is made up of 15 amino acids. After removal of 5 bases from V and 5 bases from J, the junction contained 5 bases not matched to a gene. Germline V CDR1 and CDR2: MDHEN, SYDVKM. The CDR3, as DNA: TGTGCCAGCAGTACGGGGACTAGCGGCGACAATGAGCAGTTCTTC. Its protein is CASSTGTSGDNEQFF.

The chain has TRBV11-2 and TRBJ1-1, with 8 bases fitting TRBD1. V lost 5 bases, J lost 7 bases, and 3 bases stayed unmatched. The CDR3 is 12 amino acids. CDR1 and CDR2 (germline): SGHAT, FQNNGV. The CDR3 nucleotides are TGTGCCAGCAGCCCAGGACAGGGTGAAGCTTTCTTT. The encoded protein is CASSPGQGEAFF.

The CDR3 loop reads CASSFVAGLAGRYEQYF. The CDR3 nucleotides read TGTGCCAGCAGTTTTGTTGCCGGACTAGCGGGAAGGTACGAGCAGTACTTC. This sequence joins TRBV28 and TRBJ2-7, with TRBD2 matching 12 bases. The CDR3 has 17 residues. V lost 3 bases and J lost 4; bases outside the gene matches: 10. The germline V gene has CDR1 MDHEN and CDR2 SYDVKM.

CDR3 sequence reads: CASSPGTVKNEKLFF. Written as DNA, the CDR3 is TGCGCCAGCAGCCCAGGGACAGTCAAAAACGAAAAACTGTTTTTT. J is TRBJ1-4 and V is TRBV5-1, with 7 bases matching TRBD1. After removal of 4 bases from V and 8 bases from J, the junction contained 11 bases not matched to a gene. CDR1 is SGHRS and CDR2 is YFSETQ in the germline V gene. This CDR3 spans 15 amino acids.

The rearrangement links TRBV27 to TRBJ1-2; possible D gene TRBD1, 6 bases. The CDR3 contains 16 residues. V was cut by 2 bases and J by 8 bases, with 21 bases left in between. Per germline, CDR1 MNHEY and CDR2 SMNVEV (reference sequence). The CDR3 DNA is TGTGCCAGCAGTTTAATCGGGACCAGGGGAGGAAGAGGCTACACCTTC. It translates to CASSLIGTRGGRGYTF.

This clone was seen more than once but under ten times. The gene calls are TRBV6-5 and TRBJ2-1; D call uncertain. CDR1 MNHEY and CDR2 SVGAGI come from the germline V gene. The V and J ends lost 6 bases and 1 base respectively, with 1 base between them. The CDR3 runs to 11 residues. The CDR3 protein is CASRSYNEQFF. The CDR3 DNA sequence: TGTGCCAGCAGGTCCTACAATGAGCAGTTCTTC.

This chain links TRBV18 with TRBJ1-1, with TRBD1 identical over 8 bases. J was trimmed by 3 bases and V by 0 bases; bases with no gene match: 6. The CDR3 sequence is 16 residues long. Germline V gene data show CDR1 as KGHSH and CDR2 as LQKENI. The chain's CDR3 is CASSPPRQGLDTEAFF. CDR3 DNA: TGTGCCAGCTCACCACCGAGACAGGGGTTGGACACTGAAGCTTTCTTT.